The text below deals with one T cell receptor beta chain. The CDR3 is 17 amino acids. Trimming removed 2 bases from V and 6 bases from J, with 23 bases in between. Germline V gene lookup returns CDR1 MNHEY and CDR2 SMNVEV (reference sequence). Generated by immunoSEQ multiplex PCR, the TCRdb table keeps only in-frame clones and is missing some. The repertoire holds about 190,000 clones, with around 90% as singletons. This sample is part of a study of control samples from healthy donors and cancer patients. Sequencing used blood. The source of this sequence is a man under 40 in good health. The chain links TRBV27 to TRBJ2-7; perhaps TRBD2 as D (7 bases). The CDR3 region is CASSLAGGQYPAREQYF. CDR3 in DNA: TGTGCCAGCAGTTTAGCCGGGGGGCAGTATCCCGCCCGCGAGCAGTACTTC.